Listed below are T cell receptor beta chains from one sample, sequenced in a study of human T cells and chemical hapten exposure. MiXCR, run by TCRdb on the RACE reads, gives a single entry per CDR3 protein. The table records some 360,000 distinct CDR3 sequences, 5.1% of them present only once. The starting material was whole blood, obtained in connection with sensitization to the hapten diphenylcyclopropenone (DPC). These receptors all stem from a woman between 45 and 65 years old with alopecia areata. Some clones in this sample may be carry-over from other donors' samples. The CDR3 runs from the conserved cysteine through the conserved F or W. The order of the fields is V gene, J gene, clone size, D gene, CDR3 protein, CDR3 DNA. A D gene is named only where the DNA matches it firmly. Some rows mark clone size as missing; the rest say once, few, many or name a class of expanded clone.

TRBV12-3/TRBV12-4,TRBJ1-2,once,-,CASSLVPLQRLYGYTF,TGTGCCAGCAGTTTGGTCCCTCTTCAGCGGCTCTATGGCTACACCTTC
TRBV29-1,TRBJ2-7,many,-,CSGRDSHYEQYF,TGCAGCGGGAGGGACAGCCACTACGAGCAGTACTTC
TRBV2,TRBJ2-7,many,-,CASNPTGSGYEQYF,TGTGCCAGCAACCCTACGGGGTCGGGCTACGAGCAGTACTTC
TRBV6-1,TRBJ2-3,many,TRBD2,CASSVLAGATDTQYF,TGTGCCAGCAGTGTACTAGCGGGGGCCACAGATACGCAGTATTTT
TRBV5-6,TRBJ1-1,many,TRBD1,CASSLGTDEAFF,TGTGCCAGCAGCCTTGGGACAGATGAAGCTTTCTTT
TRBV28,TRBJ2-2,many,TRBD2,CASSPPGLEVGELFF,TGTGCCAGCAGTCCCCCCGGACTAGAGGTCGGGGAGCTGTTTTTT
TRBV3-1,TRBJ2-1,many,TRBD2,CASSHSSGGAPDNEQFF,TGTGCCAGCAGCCATTCTAGCGGGGGGGCACCGGACAATGAGCAGTTCTTC
TRBV5-5,TRBJ2-1,-,-,CASSLWTVNEQFF,TGTGCCAGCAGCTTGTGGACGGTGAATGAGCAGTTCTTC
TRBV10-3,TRBJ2-7,many,-,CAISDRNEQYF,TGTGCCATCAGTGATCGGAACGAGCAGTACTTC
TRBV28,TRBJ1-1,-,-,CASSLSGRGNTEAFF,TGTGCCAGCAGTTTGTCAGGGAGAGGGAACACTGAAGCTTTCTTT
TRBV6-2/TRBV6-3,TRBJ2-3,many,-,CASSAAGRGIGPDTQYF,TGTGCCAGCAGTGCTGCTGGGCGCGGGATCGGCCCAGATACGCAGTATTTT
TRBV4-1,TRBJ2-1,few,-,CASSPEHSSYNEQFF,TGCGCCAGCAGCCCGGAACACAGCTCCTACAATGAGCAGTTCTTC
TRBV2,TRBJ2-3,few,TRBD1,CASSLYRGRSTDTQYF,TGTGCCAGCAGCCTATACAGGGGGCGCAGCACAGATACGCAGTATTTT
TRBV27,TRBJ2-1,many,TRBD1,CASSARDRAPYNEQFF,TGTGCCAGCAGTGCCCGGGACAGGGCCCCCTACAATGAGCAGTTCTTC
TRBV5-4,TRBJ2-6,-,-,CASSLDGPSGANVLTF,TGTGCCAGCAGCTTGGACGGGCCTAGTGGGGCCAACGTCCTGACTTTC
TRBV5-1,TRBJ1-1,-,TRBD1,CASSYGIQGAQNTEAFF,TGCGCCAGCAGCTACGGCATACAGGGGGCTCAGAACACTGAAGCTTTCTTT
TRBV7-2,TRBJ1-2,many,-,CASSQQGEGGYTF,TGTGCCAGCAGCCAACAGGGAGAGGGTGGCTACACCTTC
TRBV7-2,TRBJ2-6,many,TRBD2,CASRHPPTSGGSGANVLTF,TGTGCCAGCAGGCACCCACCAACTAGCGGGGGGTCTGGGGCCAACGTCCTGACTTTC
TRBV12-5,TRBJ1-6,-,-,CASGDGAGKGYNSPLHF,TGTGCTAGTGGCGATGGGGCAGGGAAAGGATATAATTCACCCCTCCACTTT
TRBV29-1,TRBJ2-1,-,-,CSVVQAQGEQFF,TGCAGCGTTGTTCAGGCCCAAGGTGAGCAGTTCTTC
TRBV11-2,TRBJ2-1,many,TRBD1,CASTDRGPGNEQFF,TGTGCCAGCACCGACAGGGGGCCGGGCAATGAGCAGTTCTTC
TRBV9,TRBJ1-5,-,-,CASSVGISGGNQPQHF,TGTGCCAGCAGCGTAGGGATTTCGGGCGGCAATCAGCCCCAGCATTTT
TRBV5-1,TRBJ1-1,few,-,CASSLARTVGLNTEAFF,TGCGCCAGCAGCTTGGCCAGGACCGTGGGGCTGAACACTGAAGCTTTCTTT
TRBV10-3,TRBJ1-2,few,TRBD1,CAILAEQGNYGYTF,TGTGCCATCCTTGCAGAACAGGGGAACTATGGCTACACCTTC
TRBV7-2,TRBJ2-2,-,TRBD2,CASSPQAGVSRGTGELFF,TGTGCCAGCAGCCCACAGGCGGGGGTCTCCCGGGGGACCGGGGAGCTGTTTTTT
TRBV30,TRBJ1-6,-,-,CAWSSGTYNSPLHF,TGTGCCTGGAGCTCAGGGACCTATAATTCACCCCTCCACTTT
TRBV7-2,TRBJ2-5,many,TRBD2,CASSLGPLAGGQTQYF,TGTGCCAGCAGCTTAGGACCACTAGCGGGAGGACAGACCCAGTACTTC
TRBV29-1,TRBJ2-1,many,-,CSVPSKGPPYNEQFF,TGCAGCGTCCCGAGCAAGGGCCCCCCCTACAATGAGCAGTTCTTC
TRBV12-3/TRBV12-4,TRBJ2-2,many,-,CASSFSPGELFF,TGTGCCAGCAGTTTTTCTCCCGGGGAGCTGTTTTTT
TRBV6-5,TRBJ2-3,many,TRBD2,CASRGTSGRTDTQYF,TGTGCCAGCAGAGGGACTAGCGGGAGGACAGATACGCAGTATTTT
TRBV7-2,TRBJ1-6,few,TRBD1,CASSLRDRNSPLHF,TGTGCCAGCAGCCTACGGGACAGAAATTCACCCCTCCACTTT
TRBV6-2/TRBV6-3,TRBJ1-1,few,-,CASTDPDTEAFF,TGTGCCAGCACCGACCCGGACACTGAAGCTTTCTTT
TRBV5-1,TRBJ2-1,many,-,CASSTRGGAALNEQFF,TGCGCCAGCAGCACAAGGGGAGGAGCGGCCCTCAATGAGCAGTTCTTC
TRBV10-1,TRBJ2-1,-,-,CASSEPLAVEQFF,TGCGCCAGCAGTGAGCCGTTAGCGGTTGAGCAGTTCTTC
TRBV29-1,TRBJ1-2,many,TRBD1,CSAGQGSVGYGYTF,TGCAGCGCCGGACAGGGGTCGGTGGGCTATGGCTACACCTTC
TRBV7-2,TRBJ2-5,few,-,CASSFRRQETQYF,TGTGCCAGCAGCTTCCGACGGCAAGAGACCCAGTACTTC
TRBV15,TRBJ1-1,-,-,CATSSGWRGPLFEAFF,TGTGCCACCAGCAGCGGGTGGAGAGGACCCCTGTTTGAAGCTTTCTTT
TRBV12-3/TRBV12-4,TRBJ2-1,few,-,CASSLEQILGEQFF,TGTGCCAGCAGTTTAGAACAGATTTTGGGTGAGCAGTTCTTC
TRBV7-6,TRBJ1-4,many,-,CASSFGGRQAEKLFF,TGTGCCAGCAGCTTTGGGGGGCGCCAAGCTGAAAAACTGTTTTTT
TRBV28,TRBJ1-1,many,TRBD1,CASGQGALNTEAFF,TGTGCCAGCGGGCAGGGGGCCCTGAACACTGAAGCTTTCTTT
TRBV7-2,TRBJ2-7,many,TRBD2,CASSSWTSGVGREQYF,TGTGCCAGCAGCTCCTGGACTAGCGGGGTGGGTCGGGAGCAGTACTTC
TRBV29-1,TRBJ2-3,-,-,CSVPEAVGGNTQYF,TGCAGCGTGCCTGAGGCCGTGGGGGGCAATACGCAGTATTTT